This passage covers 14 T cell receptor beta chains from one sample sequenced in a study of T cell repertoires in cytomegalovirus infection. Antigens for these TCRs are unknown. TCRdb independently ran MiXCR on the reads; one entry per CDR3 protein. The table shows about 570,000 distinct CDR3 sequences, with 40% occurring only once. Here the sequenced sample was cultured PBMCs, taken from culture after CMV antigen stimulation. These receptors originate from a human donor in good health (CMV status not recorded). Some clones in this sample may be carry-over from other donors' samples.

This clonotype has a handful of counts. The chain has TRBV7-8 and TRBJ1-3; weak D call: TRBD1 (6 bases). Germline V gives CDR1 SGHVS, CDR2 FQNEAQ. The CDR3 runs 15 residues. The V and J ends lost 3 bases and 0 bases respectively, with 9 bases between them. The DNA for the CDR3 is TGTGCCAGCAGCTTGGACAGCTACTCTGGAAACACCATATATTTT. This sequence encodes CASSLDSYSGNTIYF.

This clonotype has only a few counts. The chain uses TRBV7-2 and TRBJ1-2; the match to TRBD1 covers 9 bases. CDR3 length equals 15 residues. With 1 base clipped from V and 4 bases from J, the junction kept 4 bases outside the gene matches. Germline V gene lookup returns CDR1 SGHTA and CDR2 FQGNSA. The CDR3 protein is CASSLGRDRVYGYTF. CDR3 sequence (DNA): TGTGCCAGCAGCTTAGGCCGGGACAGGGTCTATGGCTACACCTTC. Full variable domain (rest looked up from reference TRBV7-2 and TRBJ1-2): GAGVSQSPSNKVTEKGKDVELRCDPISGHTALYWYRQSLGQGLEFLIYFQGNSAPDKSGLPSDRFSAERTGGSVSTLTIQRTQQEDSAVYLCASSLGRDRVYGYTFGSGTRLTVV.

This chain joins TRBV7-4 and TRBJ2-3; weak D call: TRBD2 (5 bases). The CDR3 contains 15 residues. Looked up from germline, CDR1 is SGHVT and CDR2 is SQSDAQ. The V end was cut by 4 bases, the J end by 0 bases, with 11 bases between. The CDR3 nucleotides read TGTGCCAGCAGCTGGAGGCGAACTAGCACAGATACGCAGTATTTT. Its translation: CASSWRRTSTDTQYF.

The CDR3 nucleotides are TGCAGCGTTGAAGGACTGGTCTACAATGAGCAGTTCTTC. Translating gives CSVEGLVYNEQFF. The chain couples TRBV29-1 to TRBJ2-1, with D unclear. Trimming took 1 base from V and 3 from J, leaving 7 bases between them. The CDR3 has 13 residues. Germline lookup yields CDR1 SQVTM and CDR2 ANQGSEA.

V usage is TRBV10-3 and J usage is TRBJ1-6; 10 bases agree with TRBD1. V gave up 6 bases and J gave up 9 bases; unmatched junction bases: 2. Germline-derived CDR1 and CDR2 are ENHRY and SYGVKD. This CDR3 has 13 residues. The CDR3 region is CAIRGQGVSPLHF. The CDR3 DNA reads TGTGCCATCAGAGGACAGGGGGTTTCACCCCTCCACTTT.

This rearrangement joins TRBV7-2 to TRBJ2-3; D unresolved. Germline CDR1 is SGHTA and CDR2 is FQGNSA. This CDR3 comprises 14 residues. Trimming stripped 0 bases from V and 7 bases from J, with 11 bases between. CDR3: CASSLAERFHTQYF. CDR3 sequence (DNA): TGTGCCAGCAGCTTAGCGGAAAGGTTCCATACGCAGTATTTT. Full variable domain (rest looked up from reference TRBV7-2 and TRBJ2-3): GAGVSQSPSNKVTEKGKDVELRCDPISGHTALYWYRQSLGQGLEFLIYFQGNSAPDKSGLPSDRFSAERTGGSVSTLTIQRTQQEDSAVYLCASSLAERFHTQYFGPGTRLTVL.

This clonotype has just one count. The V call is TRBV16, the J call TRBJ1-1; the D is unclear. The V gene lost 2 bases and the J gene lost 7 bases, with 11 bases spanning the gap. In germline, CDR1 is KGHSY, CDR2 FQNENV. CDR3 size: 13 residues. The CDR3 region has the DNA TGTGCCAGCAGCCAAGGACCCCTAGGTGAAGCTTTCTTT. Amino acids: CASSQGPLGEAFF. Full variable domain (remainder filled in from reference TRBV16 and TRBJ1-1): GEEVAQTPKHLVRGEGQKAKLYCAPIKGHSYVFWYQQVLKNEFKFLISFQNENVFDETGMPKERFSAKCLPNSPCSLEIQATKLEDSAVYFCASSQGPLGEAFFGQGTRLTVV.

The rearrangement links TRBV6-5 to TRBJ2-3; no clear D gene. Per germline, CDR1 MNHEY and CDR2 SVGAGI. The length of the CDR3 is 12 residues. V was pared by 6 bases and J by 6 bases, with 10 bases between. As DNA, the CDR3 is TGTGCCAGCAGCCACCCCGAGGATACGCAGTATTTT. Its translation: CASSHPEDTQYF.

The CDR3: CASSSRRGAVRQFF. CDR3 DNA sequence: TGTGCCAGCAGCAGCAGGCGGGGCGCGGTCCGCCAGTTCTTC. The V and J genes are TRBV25-1 and TRBJ2-1; the D gene is possibly TRBD2 (6 bases). V was clipped by 6 bases and J by 13 bases, with 22 bases between them. The V gene's germline CDR1 is MGHDK and CDR2 SYGVNS. CDR3 length equals 14 residues.

The table lists this clonotype with a few counts. The rearrangement links TRBV7-9 to TRBJ2-6, with D maybe TRBD1 (5 bases). CDR1 SEHNR and CDR2 FQNEAQ come from the germline V gene (reference sequence). Trimming removed 4 bases from V and 0 bases from J, with 16 bases in between. The CDR3 is 18 residues long. CDR3 nucleotide sequence: TGTGCCAGCAGCTCGCCCGACAGTCCCCACTCTGGGGCCAACGTCCTGACTTTC. It specifies CASSSPDSPHSGANVLTF.

V is TRBV12-3 or TRBV12-4 and J is TRBJ2-3; a weak D match, TRBD2 (6 bases). The CDR3 is made up of 14 amino acids. The V and J ends lost 5 bases and 1 base respectively, with 10 bases between them. Here the CDR3 DNA reads TGTGCCAGCAGTCAGGGACTCCGCACAGATACGCAGTATTTT. Translating it yields CASSQGLRTDTQYF.

V is TRBV10-2 and J is TRBJ1-6, with a tentative D call TRBD1 (5 bases). Germline CDR1 reads WSHSY; CDR2 reads SAAADI. V lost 0 bases and J lost 2, with 11 bases in between. The CDR3 has 17 residues. For the CDR3, the DNA is TGCGCCAGCAGTGAGTCGAGTCCAGGGACCTATAATTCACCCCTCCACTTT. This codes for CASSESSPGTYNSPLHF.

The CDR3 is CASSESGQPYPQHF. CDR3 DNA: TGTGCCAGCAGTGAATCGGGACAACCCTATCCCCAGCATTTT. V and J are TRBV6-1 and TRBJ1-5, with D perhaps TRBD1 (6 bases). Trimming removed 2 bases from V and 10 bases from J, with 15 bases in between. The CDR3 sequence is 14 residues long. Germline assignment: CDR1 MNHNS and CDR2 SASEGT.

This clonotype was observed at least ten times. The gene calls are TRBV7-2 and TRBJ2-7; TRBD2 agrees at 10 bases. Germline assignment: CDR1 SGHTA and CDR2 FQGNSA. V trimming: 5 bases; J trimming: 2 bases; junction bases outside the gene matches: 6. This CDR3 comprises 15 residues. CDR3 DNA sequence: TGTGCCAGCAGCCTAAAGCGGGAGGGTGCCTACGAGCAGTACTTC. This encodes CASSLKREGAYEQYF.